This TCR beta chain was retrieved from a study of chemoradiotherapy in HPV16-positive cancers. The study, taken as a whole, reports: For HPV16-positive patients, expanding HPV-responsive T cells associated with longer recurrence-free survival. During treatment, candidate HPV-specific clones and E7-related motifs expanded in tumor.

Worth noting for this clone: Its specificity is not known.

Trimming took off 5 bases at V and 3 bases at J, with 10 bases between the two ends. CDR1 MDHEN and CDR2 SYDVKM come from the germline V gene. This CDR3 has 13 residues. Over chemoradiotherapy, repertoires were sampled more than once. Measured with immunoSEQ multiplex PCR; TCRdb has only the in-frame clones, and not every one. The data hold about 2,100 clones, with approximately 84% observed a single time. This sequence originates from a human donor with HPV-associated anogenital cancer. This material consisted of tumor tissue, taken from a patient who underwent chemoradiotherapy. V usage is TRBV28 and J usage is TRBJ1-2, with D unclear. Here the CDR3 DNA reads TGTGCCAGCAGTCGTACACGGGACTATGGCTACACCTTC. Protein product: CASSRTRDYGYTF.